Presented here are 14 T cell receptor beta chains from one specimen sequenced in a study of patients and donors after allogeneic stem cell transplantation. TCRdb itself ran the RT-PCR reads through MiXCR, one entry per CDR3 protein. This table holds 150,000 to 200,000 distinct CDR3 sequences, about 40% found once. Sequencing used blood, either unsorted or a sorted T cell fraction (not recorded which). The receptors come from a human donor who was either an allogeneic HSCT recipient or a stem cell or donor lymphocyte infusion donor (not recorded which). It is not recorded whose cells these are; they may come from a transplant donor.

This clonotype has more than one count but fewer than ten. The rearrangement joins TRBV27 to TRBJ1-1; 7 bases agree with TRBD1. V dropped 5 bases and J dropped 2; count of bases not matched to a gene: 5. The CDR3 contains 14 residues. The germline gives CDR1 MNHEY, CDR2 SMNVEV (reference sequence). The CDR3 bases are TGTGCCAGCAGTCCATGGACAGGAAACACTGAAGCTTTCTTT. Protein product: CASSPWTGNTEAFF.

CDR3 coding DNA: TGTGCCAGCAGCCAATCTTCTGGGCCCCGGGAGCTGTTTTTT. This translates into CASSQSSGPRELFF. J is TRBJ2-2 and V is TRBV16; D is unclear. Trimming took off 0 bases at V and 9 bases at J, with 11 bases between the two ends. CDR1 KGHSY and CDR2 FQNENV come from the germline V gene. This CDR3 contains 14 residues.

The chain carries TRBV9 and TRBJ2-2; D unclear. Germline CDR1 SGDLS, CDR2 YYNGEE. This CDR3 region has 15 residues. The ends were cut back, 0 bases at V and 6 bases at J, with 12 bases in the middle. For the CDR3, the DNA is TGTGCCAGCAGCGTAGCTAAGTGGGATCCCGGGGAGCTGTTTTTT. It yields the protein CASSVAKWDPGELFF.

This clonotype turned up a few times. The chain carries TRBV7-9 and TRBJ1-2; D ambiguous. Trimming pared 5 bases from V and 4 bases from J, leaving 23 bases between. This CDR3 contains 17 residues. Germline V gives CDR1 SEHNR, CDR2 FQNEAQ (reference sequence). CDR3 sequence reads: CASSRIPGPQTTYGYTF. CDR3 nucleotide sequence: TGTGCCAGCAGCCGGATACCGGGCCCCCAGACTACCTATGGCTACACCTTC.

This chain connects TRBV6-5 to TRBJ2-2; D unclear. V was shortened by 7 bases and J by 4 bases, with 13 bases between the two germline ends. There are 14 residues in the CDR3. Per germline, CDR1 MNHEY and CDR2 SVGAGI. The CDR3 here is CASIFPDGTGELFF. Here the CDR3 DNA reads TGTGCCAGCATTTTCCCGGACGGCACCGGGGAGCTGTTTTTT.

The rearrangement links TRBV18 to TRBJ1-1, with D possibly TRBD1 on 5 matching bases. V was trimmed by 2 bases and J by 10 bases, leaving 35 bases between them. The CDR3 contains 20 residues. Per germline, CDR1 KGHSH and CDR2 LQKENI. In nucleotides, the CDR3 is TGTGCCAGCTCACCATTAATAGGGGAGACGGGCAGGTCTAATCGACTAGTAGCTTTCTTT. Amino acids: CASSPLIGETGRSNRLVAFF.

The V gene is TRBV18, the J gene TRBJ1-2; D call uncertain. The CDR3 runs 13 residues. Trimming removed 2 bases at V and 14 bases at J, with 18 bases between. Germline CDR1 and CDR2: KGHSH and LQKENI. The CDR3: CASSPVLSLEVTF. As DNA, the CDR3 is TGTGCCAGCTCACCAGTCCTCAGCCTGGAGGTTACCTTC.

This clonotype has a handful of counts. DNA for the CDR3: TGTGCCAGCTCCATCACAGCAGGGGGGTTTCAGCCCCAGCATTTT. Translating it yields CASSITAGGFQPQHF. The chain links TRBV7-2 to TRBJ1-5; 7 bases line up with TRBD1. CDR1 and CDR2 (germline): SGHTA, FQGNSA. Trimming cost V 8 bases and J 6 bases; bases outside gene matches: 13. The CDR3 covers 15 residues. Based on the CDR3 plus reference TRBV7-2 and TRBJ1-5, the full variable domain is GAGVSQSPSNKVTEKGKDVELRCDPISGHTALYWYRQSLGQGLEFLIYFQGNSAPDKSGLPSDRFSAERTGGSVSTLTIQRTQQEDSAVYLCASSITAGGFQPQHFGDGTRLSIL.

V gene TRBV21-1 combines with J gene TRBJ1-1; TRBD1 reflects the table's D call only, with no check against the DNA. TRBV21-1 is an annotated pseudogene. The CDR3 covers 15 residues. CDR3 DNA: TGTGCCAGCAGCGGCCACAGGGAAAAGAACACTGAAGCTTTCTTT. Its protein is CASSGHREKNTEAFF.

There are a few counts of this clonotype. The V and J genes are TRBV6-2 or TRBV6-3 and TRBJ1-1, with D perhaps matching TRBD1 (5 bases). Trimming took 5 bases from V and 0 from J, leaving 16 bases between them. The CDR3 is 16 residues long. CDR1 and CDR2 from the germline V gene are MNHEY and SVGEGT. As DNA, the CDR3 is TGTGCCAGCAGTCCAACATTAACAGGACTGAACACTGAAGCTTTCTTT. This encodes CASSPTLTGLNTEAFF.

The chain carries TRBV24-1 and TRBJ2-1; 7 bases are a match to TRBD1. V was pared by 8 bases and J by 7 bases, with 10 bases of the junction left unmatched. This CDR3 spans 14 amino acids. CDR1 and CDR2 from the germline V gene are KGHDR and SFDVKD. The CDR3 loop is CATIPVGTANEQFF. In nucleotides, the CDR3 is TGTGCCACCATCCCTGTTGGGACAGCTAATGAGCAGTTCTTC.

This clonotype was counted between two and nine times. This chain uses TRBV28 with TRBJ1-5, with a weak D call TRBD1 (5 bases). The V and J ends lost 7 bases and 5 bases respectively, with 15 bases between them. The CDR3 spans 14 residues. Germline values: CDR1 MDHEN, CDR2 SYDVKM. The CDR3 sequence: CASTAVRGYQPQHF. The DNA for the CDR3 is TGTGCCAGCACCGCGGTGAGGGGTTATCAGCCCCAGCATTTT.

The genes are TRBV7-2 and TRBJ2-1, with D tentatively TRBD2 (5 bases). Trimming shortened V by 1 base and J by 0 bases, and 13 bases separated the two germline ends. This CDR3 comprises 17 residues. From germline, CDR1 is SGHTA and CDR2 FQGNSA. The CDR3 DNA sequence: TGTGCCAGCAGCTTAGGAGGGCCTTATAGCTCCTACAATGAGCAGTTCTTC. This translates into CASSLGGPYSSYNEQFF.

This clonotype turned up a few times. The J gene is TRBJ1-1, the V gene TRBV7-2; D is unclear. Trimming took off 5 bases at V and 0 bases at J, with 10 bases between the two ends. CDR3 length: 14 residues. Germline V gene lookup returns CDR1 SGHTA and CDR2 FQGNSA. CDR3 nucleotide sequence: TGTGCCAGCAGCCCGCCGGCCCTGAACACTGAAGCTTTCTTT. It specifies CASSPPALNTEAFF.